This T cell receptor beta chain came from a study of OX40 agonist ivuxolimab in advanced cancers. Across the whole study: Patients received intravenous ivuxolimab every 2 weeks at 0.01 to 10 mg/kg.

Comment on this clone: Its specificity is unknown.

The length of the CDR3 is 15 residues. Trimming cost V 2 bases and J 3 bases, with 13 bases left between them. In germline, CDR1 is MDHEN, CDR2 SYDVKM. Sequencing was performed with immunoSEQ multiplex PCR; in TCRdb, only in-frame clones are kept and a portion is missing. The sample has 80,000 to 100,000 clones, about 92% seen once. Study results and caveats: Normalized T-cell clonal expansion was also low in a subset of nonresponders.

The chain recombines TRBV28 with TRBJ1-1, with D tentatively TRBD1 (5 bases). The clonotype comes from an adult with an advanced solid tumor such as melanoma, head and neck, liver or kidney cancer. This specimen consisted of CD4+ or CD8+ T cells sorted from blood, obtained in a trial of the OX40 agonist ivuxolimab. CDR3 protein: CASSLISGGDTEAFF. The CDR3 nucleotides read TGTGCCAGCAGTTTAATATCCGGGGGGGACACTGAAGCTTTCTTT.